A selection of T cell receptor beta chains follows, all from one sample in a study of regulatory T cells in long-lasting Graves disease. Using its own MiXCR run on the multiplex PCR reads, TCRdb lists one record per CDR3 protein. The data show 450,000 to 700,000 distinct CDR3 sequences, roughly 13% seen once. These records were also assigned to another study, of T cells in Graves' hyperthyroidism and ophthalmopathy.

The sample consisted of peripheral blood mononuclear cells (PBMCs), taken at new diagnosis, from a patient treated with antithyroid drugs. The receptors here all came from a man in his thirties or forties with Graves disease. The CDR3 runs from the conserved cysteine through the conserved F or W. The D gene is left open where the match is weak. Size is stated for part of the rows, as once, few or many counts, or as a class when the clone is expanded.

D: NA; size: many; V: TRBV11-2; J: TRBJ2-6; CDR3: CASSLGVPWGANVLTF; DNA: TGTGCCAGCAGCTTAGGGGTCCCGTGGGGGGCCAACGTCCTGACTTTC
D: NA; size: many; V: TRBV27; J: TRBJ2-1; CDR3: CASYAGYNEQFF; DNA: TGTGCCAGCTATGCAGGGTACAATGAGCAGTTCTTC
D: NA; size: many; V: TRBV11-3; J: TRBJ2-5; CDR3: CASSLGSSTQETQYF; DNA: TGTGCCAGCAGCTTGGGGTCGTCGACCCAAGAGACCCAGTACTTC
D: TRBD1; size: many; V: TRBV20-1; J: TRBJ2-4; CDR3: CSARDLHRGDIQYF; DNA: TGCAGTGCTAGAGATCTGCACAGGGGAGACATTCAGTACTTC
D: NA; size: few; V: TRBV24-1; J: TRBJ2-2; CDR3: CATSDNGRPTGELFF; DNA: TGTGCCACCAGTGATAACGGGCGTCCCACCGGGGAGCTGTTTTTT
D: NA; size: many; V: TRBV6-1; J: TRBJ1-1; CDR3: CASSEWGLGNTEAFF; DNA: TGTGCCAGCAGTGAATGGGGCCTTGGAAACACTGAAGCTTTCTTT
D: TRBD2; size: many; V: TRBV7-9; J: TRBJ2-5; CDR3: CASSSTLAGGPRETQYF; DNA: TGTGCCAGCAGCTCCACTTTAGCGGGAGGCCCCCGGGAGACCCAGTACTTC
D: TRBD2; size: many; V: TRBV28; J: TRBJ2-1; CDR3: CASSLWGSGGASSYNEQFF; DNA: TGTGCCAGCAGTTTATGGGGTAGCGGGGGGGCAAGCTCCTACAATGAGCAGTTCTTC
D: NA; size: few; V: TRBV20-1; J: TRBJ1-2; CDR3: CSALRGREGYGYTF; DNA: TGCAGTGCCCTAAGGGGCAGGGAAGGCTATGGCTACACCTTC
D: NA; size: NA; V: TRBV20-1; J: TRBJ1-3; CDR3: CSASVANTIYF; DNA: TGCAGTGCTAGCGTCGCAAACACCATATATTTT
D: TRBD2; size: many; V: TRBV13; J: TRBJ2-7; CDR3: CASSLLAGRYEQYF; DNA: TGTGCCAGCAGCTTATTAGCGGGAAGGTACGAGCAGTACTTC
D: NA; size: many; V: TRBV11-2; J: TRBJ1-6; CDR3: CASSLEAVQSLPLHF; DNA: TGTGCCAGCAGCTTAGAAGCCGTCCAAAGCCTTCCCCTCCACTTT
D: NA; size: many; V: TRBV20-1; J: TRBJ1-1; CDR3: CSARDLHAAFF; DNA: TGCAGTGCTAGAGATCTCCATGCCGCTTTCTTT
D: NA; size: few; V: TRBV29-1; J: TRBJ2-1; CDR3: CSVSGKTSYNEQFF; DNA: TGCAGCGTTAGCGGCAAGACCTCCTACAATGAGCAGTTCTTC
D: NA; size: NA; V: TRBV6-1; J: TRBJ1-6; CDR3: CASSVNSRITSPLHF; DNA: TGTGCCAGCAGTGTGAACAGCCGAATTACCTCACCCCTCCACTTT
D: NA; size: many; V: TRBV11-1; J: TRBJ1-1; CDR3: CASSLRWNTEAFF; DNA: TGTGCCAGCAGCTTAAGGTGGAACACTGAAGCTTTCTTT
D: NA; size: many; V: TRBV20-1; J: TRBJ1-5; CDR3: CSATRGGFGNQPQHF; DNA: TGCAGTGCCACCCGCGGAGGGTTTGGCAATCAGCCCCAGCATTTT
D: TRBD2; size: few; V: TRBV19; J: TRBJ2-7; CDR3: CASSSLAGAGIEQYF; DNA: TGTGCCAGTAGTTCGCTAGCGGGGGCGGGCATCGAGCAGTACTTC
D: TRBD2; size: many; V: TRBV2; J: TRBJ2-1; CDR3: CASIGGRARHEQFF; DNA: TGTGCCAGCATTGGCGGGAGGGCTCGTCATGAGCAGTTCTTC
D: NA; size: few; V: TRBV7-6; J: TRBJ1-1; CDR3: CASSPLGQMNTEAFF; DNA: TGTGCCAGCAGCCCTTTGGGGCAGATGAACACTGAAGCTTTCTTT
D: TRBD2; size: few; V: TRBV7-2; J: TRBJ2-3; CDR3: CASSSRTSGGDTQYF; DNA: TGTGCCAGCAGCTCCCGGACTAGCGGGGGAGATACGCAGTATTTT
D: TRBD2; size: NA; V: TRBV27; J: TRBJ2-5; CDR3: CASSLVSGSKRETQYF; DNA: TGTGCCAGCAGTTTAGTAAGCGGGAGCAAGCGGGAGACCCAGTACTTC
D: NA; size: many; V: TRBV7-3; J: TRBJ2-3; CDR3: CASSLALGDTQYF; DNA: TGTGCCAGCAGCTTAGCTTTGGGGGATACGCAGTATTTT
D: NA; size: many; V: TRBV12-3/TRBV12-4; J: TRBJ2-3; CDR3: CASSSGTTDTQYF; DNA: TGTGCCAGCAGTTCTGGGACCACAGATACGCAGTATTTT
D: NA; size: many; V: TRBV20-1; J: TRBJ2-3; CDR3: CSAKITDTQYF; DNA: TGCAGTGCTAAAATCACAGATACGCAGTATTTT
D: NA; size: many; V: TRBV12-3/TRBV12-4; J: TRBJ2-4; CDR3: CASTRAPRNIQYF; DNA: TGTGCCAGCACCCGGGCCCCGAGAAACATTCAGTACTTC
D: TRBD1; size: many; V: TRBV29-1; J: TRBJ1-1; CDR3: CSVSTGVGTEAFF; DNA: TGCAGCGTTTCAACAGGGGTAGGCACTGAAGCTTTCTTT
D: NA; size: once; V: TRBV4-1; J: TRBJ1-1; CDR3: CASSLSRENPARAEAFF; DNA: TGCGCCAGCAGCCTCAGCCGGGAAAACCCCGCACGGGCTGAAGCTTTCTTT